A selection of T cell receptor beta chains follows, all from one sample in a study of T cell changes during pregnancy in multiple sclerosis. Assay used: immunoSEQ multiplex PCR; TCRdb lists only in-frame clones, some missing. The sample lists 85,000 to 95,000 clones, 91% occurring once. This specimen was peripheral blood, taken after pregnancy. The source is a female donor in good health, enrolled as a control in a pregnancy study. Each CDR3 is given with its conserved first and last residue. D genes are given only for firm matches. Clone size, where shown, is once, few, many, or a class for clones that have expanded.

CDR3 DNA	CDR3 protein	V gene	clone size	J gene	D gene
TGCAGCGTTGGGTTAGGGGCTGGTCAGCCCCAGCATTTT	CSVGLGAGQPQHF	TRBV29-1	.	TRBJ1-5	.
TGCGCCAGCAGCCAAGATCCGGGGGTGGCTGGACCTGGCTACACCTTC	CASSQDPGVAGPGYTF	TRBV4-3	.	TRBJ1-2	.
TGTGCCAGCGGCGGCTCGGGTCGCGGGGGGGCCAATGAGCAGTTCTTC	CASGGSGRGGANEQFF	TRBV9	once	TRBJ2-1	TRBD2
TGTGCCAGCAGCGTAGCGGACAAGCCTAATTCACCCCTCCACTTT	CASSVADKPNSPLHF	TRBV9	.	TRBJ1-6	.
TGCGCCAGCAGCCAAGTCCTAGGGAGCACCATATATTTT	CASSQVLGSTIYF	TRBV4-1	.	TRBJ1-3	.
TGTGCCAGCAGCTTATTTACAGGGACCAGGGCCGGGGAGCTGTTTTTT	CASSLFTGTRAGELFF	TRBV11-3	.	TRBJ2-2	.
TGTGCCAGCAGCGTGAGACTAGCCGGGGAGCTGTTTTTT	CASSVRLAGELFF	TRBV7-6	.	TRBJ2-2	.
TGTGCCAGCAGCTTAGTGGACGGGGCAGATACGCAGTATTTT	CASSLVDGADTQYF	TRBV11-2	.	TRBJ2-3	.
TGCAGCGGAACTGGAGAAGGAGCGAACACTGAAGCTTTCTTT	CSGTGEGANTEAFF	TRBV29-1	.	TRBJ1-1	.
TGTGCCAGCAGCCCGGGGACAGGGAGGGACACCATATATTTT	CASSPGTGRDTIYF	TRBV7-2	.	TRBJ1-3	TRBD1
TGTGCCAGCAGCCATAATCCGGGACAGGGGCACTATGGCTACACCTTC	CASSHNPGQGHYGYTF	TRBV6-7	.	TRBJ1-2	TRBD1
TGTGCCAGTAGTATACGGAGGCAGGGGGTTTACAATGAGCAGTTCTTC	CASSIRRQGVYNEQFF	TRBV19	.	TRBJ2-1	TRBD1
TGCGCCAGCAGCCAAGAGACGTCAGGGATAGAGGGCTACACCTTC	CASSQETSGIEGYTF	TRBV4-3	.	TRBJ1-2	.
TGTGCCAGCAGTTTCTATGGGACGGGGGATACATACGAGCAGTACTTC	CASSFYGTGDTYEQYF	TRBV28	.	TRBJ2-7	.
TGCAGTGCTCCTTTAATCAATGAGCAGTTCTTC	CSAPLINEQFF	TRBV20-1	once	TRBJ2-1	.
TGTGCCAGTAGTCCGACAGGGCTCTATAATTCACCCCTCCACTTT	CASSPTGLYNSPLHF	TRBV19	.	TRBJ1-6	TRBD1
TGTGCCAGCAGCCCGGGGGGCAGGTCCTACAATGAGCAGTTCTTC	CASSPGGRSYNEQFF	TRBV7-2	.	TRBJ2-1	.
TGTGCCAGCAGCCGGACATTTGCCGCCGGGGAGCTGTTTTTT	CASSRTFAAGELFF	TRBV7-3	once	TRBJ2-2	.
TGTGCCAGCAGCCAAGAGGAAAACAGGATGACAACTAATGAAAAACTGTTTTTT	CASSQEENRMTTNEKLFF	TRBV4-2	.	TRBJ1-4	.
TGTGCCAGCAGCTTAGGCGGGGGAAGCTACGAGCAGTACTTC	CASSLGGGSYEQYF	TRBV7-2	.	TRBJ2-7	TRBD2
TGTGCCAGCAGCTTATCCCTTTTCAACACTGAAGCTTTCTTT	CASSLSLFNTEAFF	TRBV7-8	.	TRBJ1-1	.
TGTGCCAGCAGCGCACTAGCGGGGCCCGATACGCAGTATTTT	CASSALAGPDTQYF	TRBV5-8	.	TRBJ2-3	TRBD2
TGTGCCAGTAGTTCCCCTGATCAGCCCCAGCATTTT	CASSSPDQPQHF	TRBV19	once	TRBJ1-5	.
TGTGCCAGCAGCGTTGCGGGGAGCTCCTACAATGAGCAGTTCTTC	CASSVAGSSYNEQFF	TRBV11-3	.	TRBJ2-1	.
TGTGCCAGCAGTTCCCCGGGACTTTTGAACACTGAAGCTTTCTTT	CASSSPGLLNTEAFF	TRBV27	.	TRBJ1-1	.
TGTGCCAGCTCACCGGACAGGGGGCCCGGGGAGCTGTTTTTT	CASSPDRGPGELFF	TRBV18	once	TRBJ2-2	TRBD1
TGTGCCGCCAAACAGGGAACGGAACAGCCCCAGCATTTT	CAAKQGTEQPQHF	TRBV10-3	.	TRBJ1-5	.
TGTGCCAGCAGCGGGGGGTTGGGCGACGTGGATACGCAGTATTTT	CASSGGLGDVDTQYF	TRBV5-4	.	TRBJ2-3	.
TGTGCCACCAGCCCAGGAACGACAGGGGAGCTGTTTTTT	CATSPGTTGELFF	TRBV15	.	TRBJ2-2	.
TGTGCCAGCAGCTTAGCGTCCCTAGCGGGGTCAACAAGGGGGGAGCTGTTTTTT	CASSLASLAGSTRGELFF	TRBV7-2	.	TRBJ2-2	TRBD2
TGTGCCAGCAGCCGACTTAGTAAGGTGGGGGGGGAAGTATACAATGAGCAGTTCTTC	CASSRLSKVGGEVYNEQFF	TRBV14	.	TRBJ2-1	TRBD2
TGTGCCAGCAGCACCAACCGGGACTCTGAAGCTTTCTTT	CASSTNRDSEAFF	TRBV5-4	once	TRBJ1-1	.
TGTGCCAGCAGCCCAAGAAGGGGCGGGGAGGGGGGTCAGCCCCAGCATTTT	CASSPRRGGEGGQPQHF	TRBV7-8	once	TRBJ1-5	.
TGTGCCAGCAGCTTAGGGACAGGGGCAGATACGCAGTATTTT	CASSLGTGADTQYF	TRBV7-2	.	TRBJ2-3	TRBD1
TGTGCCAGCAGCGTAGCTCCTACCCCGGGAGAGACCCAGTACTTC	CASSVAPTPGETQYF	TRBV9	.	TRBJ2-5	.
TGTGCCAGCACCCTGGGGCTCGGAGCGGGCTACACCTTC	CASTLGLGAGYTF	TRBV6-5	once	TRBJ1-2	.
TGTGCCAGCAGCCATGACAATTTCTACGAGCAGTACTTC	CASSHDNFYEQYF	TRBV14	once	TRBJ2-7	.
TGTGCCAGCAGCCCCACACCGGGACAGGCCCACGAGCAGTACTTC	CASSPTPGQAHEQYF	TRBV5-5	.	TRBJ2-7	TRBD1
TGCGCCAGCAGGGCCGACACTGAAGCTTTCTTT	CASRADTEAFF	TRBV5-1	.	TRBJ1-1	.
TGTGCCAGCGAGGGGGGGGCTGGAGAGCAGTACTTC	CASEGGAGEQYF	TRBV6-6	once	TRBJ2-7	.
TGCGCCAGCAGCCCCCAAGGACAACCTCAAGAGACCCAGTACTTC	CASSPQGQPQETQYF	TRBV4-1	.	TRBJ2-5	.
TGTGCCAGCAGCGGAATAGGGGGAAACACCGGGGAGCTGTTTTTT	CASSGIGGNTGELFF	TRBV9	.	TRBJ2-2	.